This TCR beta chain is from a study of blood T cell repertoires in COVID-19. Study in general: The samples span acute and convalescent COVID-19 from the United States, Italy and Spain.

The authors' processing: Estimated nucleated cell counts came from reference gene primer amplification. The data were produced by immunoSEQ multiplex PCR, yet TCRdb's version contains in-frame clones alone and is incomplete. V, J and clone size reflect that table, while D and trimming were determined from the DNA. The table lists 290,000 or so clones, approximately 86% of them singletons. The germline gives CDR1 MNHEY, CDR2 SVGEGT. Germline trimming cut 2 bases from V and 7 bases from J; bases unmatched to any gene: 7. The CDR3 runs to 15 residues. Recruits, aged about 18 to 90 years, lived in 24 US areas.

This receptor was taken from a woman aged 18-30 years who had recovered from COVID-19. The V call is TRBV6-2 or TRBV6-3, the J call TRBJ1-3; 8 nucleotides align to TRBD1. The sample comprised PBMCs or T cells enriched from blood (not recorded which). The CDR3 protein is CASSYPPDRANTIYF. CDR3 nucleotides: TGTGCCAGCAGTTACCCTCCGGACAGGGCGAACACCATATATTTT.